The text below deals with one T cell receptor beta chain. The V segment lost 5 bases and the J segment 2 bases; nucleotides outside the gene matches: 13. Germline CDR1 and CDR2: SEHNR and FQNEAQ (reference sequence). This CDR3 region has 17 residues. This record belongs to a study of blood T cell repertoires in COVID-19. Across 24 US areas, participants ranged in age from about 18 to 100 years. The repertoire was sequenced with immunoSEQ multiplex PCR; TCRdb's copy has only in-frame clones and lacks some. Here the sample spans fewer than 450,000 clones, roughly 87% being singletons. The V gene is TRBV7-9, the J gene TRBJ2-3, with 7 bases aligning to TRBD1. This TCR came from a young man who had recovered from COVID-19. The sequencing sample was made of PBMCs or T cells enriched from blood (not recorded which). The CDR3 here is CASSTTKGQEITDTQYF. CDR3 in DNA: TGTGCCAGCAGCACAACGAAAGGACAGGAGATCACAGATACGCAGTATTTT. The whole variable domain, remainder taken from reference TRBV7-9 and TRBJ2-3, is DTGVSQNPRHKITKRGQNVTFRCDPISEHNRLYWYRQTLGQGPEFLTYFQNEAQLEKSRLLSDRFSAERPKGSFSTLEIQRTEQGDSAMYLCASSTTKGQEITDTQYFGPGTRLTVL.